Below, 10 T cell receptor beta chains from the same sample are listed, as sequenced in a study of shared clonotypes between healthy human individuals. CD45RO-negative, CCR7-selected cells formed the naive CD8 fraction, which excluded terminally differentiated effector memory CD45RA+ cells. TCRdb's table, derived via immunoSEQ multiplex PCR, lists solely in-frame clones and lacks some. Among millions of clones, about 95% were seen once, and the ten largest hold 1.1%. Material: naive CD8+ T cells sorted from blood. The receptors were sampled from a man younger than 35 in good health.

The CDR3 DNA reads as TGCGCCAGCAGCCAAGTACGGGCCTACGAAAAACTGTTTTTT. Translated: CASSQVRAYEKLFF. The V and J genes are TRBV4-3 and TRBJ1-4, with no clear D. Germline V gives CDR1 LGHNA, CDR2 YSLEER. The CDR3 has 14 residues. Trimming cost V 1 base and J 8 bases, with 11 bases left between them.

The genes are TRBV5-1 and TRBJ2-3; 13 nucleotides agree with TRBD2. With 0 bases clipped from V and 0 bases from J, the junction kept 7 bases outside the gene matches. This CDR3 region has 19 residues. Germline V lookup: CDR1 SGHRS, CDR2 YFSETQ. The CDR3 DNA reads TGCGCCAGCAGCTTGGAATTGGGACTAGCGGGGTATAGCACAGATACGCAGTATTTT. It codes for CASSLELGLAGYSTDTQYF.

The chain couples TRBV2 to TRBJ1-4; TRBD1 aligns across 7 bases. Germline-derived CDR1 and CDR2 are SNHLY and FYNNEI. The CDR3 sequence is 15 residues long. The trim removed 4 bases at V and 3 bases at J, leaving 5 bases unmatched. The CDR3: CASSVVTGSNEKLFF. CDR3 bases: TGTGCCAGCAGTGTGGTGACAGGGTCTAATGAAAAACTGTTTTTT.

The chain uses TRBV5-4 and TRBJ2-3; 7 positions agree with TRBD1. V gave up 4 bases and J gave up 3 bases; unmatched junction bases: 5. Germline CDR1 reads SGHNT; CDR2 reads YYREEE (reference sequence). The CDR3 runs 14 residues. The CDR3 DNA follows: TGTGCCAGCAGCCTCGACAGGGCGACAGATACGCAGTATTTT. Its protein is CASSLDRATDTQYF.

V usage is TRBV5-6 and J usage is TRBJ2-7; the D gene is possibly TRBD1 (5 bases). The V gene's germline CDR1 is SGHDT and CDR2 YYEEEE. V lost 5 bases and J lost 4, with 10 bases in between. This CDR3 is built from 12 residues. DNA for the CDR3: TGTGCCAGCAGTGGCAGGGAATACGAGCAGTACTTC. Its translation: CASSGREYEQYF.

V usage is TRBV11-2 and J usage is TRBJ2-7, with 9 bases matching TRBD1. The CDR3 runs to 14 residues. Germline V gene lookup returns CDR1 SGHAT and CDR2 FQNNGV. V was clipped by 5 bases and J by 6 bases; unmatched bases: 8. The CDR3 bases are TGTGCCAGCAGCCTCGGGACAGGGTATCTCGAGCAGTACTTC. Its translation is CASSLGTGYLEQYF.

The genes are TRBV7-9 and TRBJ2-5; tentative D call: TRBD1 (6 bases). Germline values: CDR1 SEHNR, CDR2 FQNEAQ (reference sequence). Trimming shortened V by 4 bases and J by 1 base, and 13 bases separated the two germline ends. This CDR3 is 15 amino acids long. CDR3 DNA sequence: TGTGCCAGCAGCTCCTGGACAGAACCCCAAGAGACCCAGTACTTC. Translation gives CASSSWTEPQETQYF.

This chain links TRBV6-6 with TRBJ1-5; possible D gene TRBD1, 5 bases. The germline V gene encodes CDR1 MNHNY and CDR2 SVGAGI (reference sequence). V was shortened by 5 bases and J by 3 bases, with 8 bases between the two germline ends. The CDR3 has 13 residues. As DNA, the CDR3 is TGTGCCAGCAGTACACAGGTCAATCAGCCCCAGCATTTT. Protein sequence: CASSTQVNQPQHF.

The chain links TRBV18 to TRBJ1-2; 10 bases are a match to TRBD1. The CDR3 is 14 residues long. The germline gives CDR1 KGHSH, CDR2 LQKENI. After removal of 3 bases from V and 5 bases from J, the junction contained 3 bases not matched to a gene. The DNA of the CDR3 is TGTGCCAGCTCACCCGGACAGGGGGGGTATGGCTACACCTTC. The encoded protein is CASSPGQGGYGYTF.

V is TRBV7-6 and J is TRBJ2-7; a weak D match, TRBD1 (6 bases). The CDR3 contains 14 residues. Trimming took off 4 bases at V and 3 bases at J, with 13 bases between the two ends. CDR1 and CDR2 (germline): SGHVS, FNYEAQ. CDR3 nucleotide sequence: TGTGCCAGCAGCTGGACAGAGGGGAGCTACGAGCAGTACTTC. Residues: CASSWTEGSYEQYF.